This T cell receptor (beta chain) was documented in a study of regulatory T cells in long-lasting Graves disease. This clonotype was seen ten or more times. The V and J ends lost 2 bases and 1 base respectively, with 11 bases between them. The CDR3 is made up of 15 amino acids. Germline CDR1 is MNHEY and CDR2 is SVGAGI. Both iRepertoire HTBI primers and Arm-PCR of CDR3 regions were used to build the TCR beta libraries. TCRdb ran MiXCR on the multiplex PCR reads and lists one entry per CDR3 protein. The sample has 310,000 or so distinct CDR3 sequences, about 18% seen once. Time point noted: persistent/refractory GD, antithyroid drugs over 5 years with positive TRAb. PBMC-extracted RNA yielded the TCR library.

This chain links TRBV6-5 with TRBJ1-1; a possible D gene is TRBD1 (6 bases). Sequencing used peripheral blood mononuclear cells (PBMCs), obtained when the disease was refractory, from a patient treated with antithyroid drugs. This receptor was taken from a female donor with Graves disease. CDR3 sequence (DNA): TGTGCCAGCAGTTACGCCGGGGGGCGGAACACTGAAGCTTTCTTT. This sequence encodes CASSYAGGRNTEAFF.